The following is a TCR beta chain sequence with its context. These data come from a study of blood T cell repertoires in COVID-19. The protocol was immunoSEQ multiplex PCR, while the TCRdb copy is restricted to in-frame clones and leaves out a portion. The repertoire consists of 350,000 to 400,000 clones, with approximately 84% occurring once and the leading ten covering under 3%. This CDR3 has 13 residues. Germline assignment: CDR1 SNHLY and CDR2 FYNNEI. V was pared by 8 bases and J by 8 bases, with 4 bases of the junction left unmatched. Clinical history reported by participants formed the basis on which cohorts were assigned. Symptom resolution, clearance, or two negative PCRs marked donors in Cohort 3 as recovered.

The chain carries TRBV2 and TRBJ1-6, with 9 bases matching TRBD1. This clonotype originated in a woman in her 30s who had recovered from COVID-19. Input material: PBMCs or T cells enriched from blood (not recorded which). CDR3 in amino acids: CASGTGTYSPLHF. As DNA, the CDR3 is TGTGCCAGCGGGACAGGGACGTATTCACCCCTCCACTTT.